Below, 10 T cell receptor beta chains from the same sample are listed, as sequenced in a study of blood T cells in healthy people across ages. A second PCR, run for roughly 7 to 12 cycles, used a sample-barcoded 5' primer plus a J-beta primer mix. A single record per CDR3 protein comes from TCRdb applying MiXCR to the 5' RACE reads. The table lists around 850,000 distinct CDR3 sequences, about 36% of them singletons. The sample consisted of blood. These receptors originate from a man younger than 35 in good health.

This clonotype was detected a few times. The CDR3 sequence is CASSVETRHEQYF. CDR3 nucleotides: TGTGCCAGCAGCGTAGAAACTAGGCATGAGCAGTACTTC. The chain uses TRBV9 and TRBJ2-7; D might be TRBD2 (5 bases). CDR1 and CDR2 (germline): SGDLS, YYNGEE. The CDR3 length is 13 residues. With 0 bases removed from V and 7 bases from J, the gap between germline ends came to 11 bases.

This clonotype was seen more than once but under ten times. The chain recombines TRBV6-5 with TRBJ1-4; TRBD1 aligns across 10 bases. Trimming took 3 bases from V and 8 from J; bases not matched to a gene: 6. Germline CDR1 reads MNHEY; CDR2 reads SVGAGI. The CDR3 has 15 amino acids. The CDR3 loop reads CASSYRQGAWEKLFF. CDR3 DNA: TGTGCCAGCAGTTATCGACAGGGGGCCTGGGAAAAACTGTTTTTT.

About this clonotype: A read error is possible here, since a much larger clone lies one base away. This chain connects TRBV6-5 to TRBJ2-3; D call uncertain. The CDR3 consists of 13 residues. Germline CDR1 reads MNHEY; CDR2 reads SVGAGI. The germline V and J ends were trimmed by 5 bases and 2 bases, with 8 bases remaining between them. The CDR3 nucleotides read TGTGCCAGCAGTGTCAGCTACACAGATACGCAGTATTTT. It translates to CASSVSYTDTQYF.

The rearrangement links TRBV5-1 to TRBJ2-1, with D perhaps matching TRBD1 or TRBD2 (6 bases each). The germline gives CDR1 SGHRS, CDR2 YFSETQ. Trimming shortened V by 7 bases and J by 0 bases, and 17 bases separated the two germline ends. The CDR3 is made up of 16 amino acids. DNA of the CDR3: TGCGCCAGCGGCGGTTTGGGGGGCAGCTCCTACAATGAGCAGTTCTTC. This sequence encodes CASGGLGGSSYNEQFF.

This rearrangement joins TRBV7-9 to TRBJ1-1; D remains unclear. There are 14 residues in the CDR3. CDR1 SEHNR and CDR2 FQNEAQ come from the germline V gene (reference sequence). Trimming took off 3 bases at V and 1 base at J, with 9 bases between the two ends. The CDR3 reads CASSFVLGNTEAFF. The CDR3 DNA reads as TGTGCCAGCAGCTTTGTCCTGGGGAACACTGAAGCTTTCTTT. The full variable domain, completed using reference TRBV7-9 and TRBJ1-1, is DTGVSQNPRHKITKRGQNVTFRCDPISEHNRLYWYRQTLGQGPEFLTYFQNEAQLEKSRLLSDRFSAERPKGSFSTLEIQRTEQGDSAMYLCASSFVLGNTEAFFGQGTRLTVV.

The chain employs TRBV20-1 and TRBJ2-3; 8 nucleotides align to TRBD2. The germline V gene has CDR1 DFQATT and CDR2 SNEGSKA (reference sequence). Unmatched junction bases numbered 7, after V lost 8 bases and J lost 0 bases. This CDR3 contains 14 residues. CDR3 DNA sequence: TGCAGTACCAGGCGGGGGGCTAGCACAGATACGCAGTATTTT. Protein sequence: CSTRRGASTDTQYF.

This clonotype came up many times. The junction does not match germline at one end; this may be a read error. The CDR3 loop is CASSLDRGSTEAFF. CDR3 nucleotide sequence: TGTGCCAGCAGCTTGGACAGGGGTAGCACTGAAGCTTTCTTT. The chain is built from TRBV5-1 and TRBJ1-1; 9 bases align to TRBD1. CDR1 and CDR2 from the germline V gene are SGHRS and YFSETQ. The CDR3 is 14 residues long.

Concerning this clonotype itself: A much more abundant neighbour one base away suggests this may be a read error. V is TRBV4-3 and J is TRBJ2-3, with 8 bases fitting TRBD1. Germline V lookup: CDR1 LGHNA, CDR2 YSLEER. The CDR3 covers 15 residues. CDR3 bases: TGCGCCAGCAGCCAAACGACAGGGGACGGGGATACGCCGTATTTT. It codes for CASSQTTGDGDTPYF.

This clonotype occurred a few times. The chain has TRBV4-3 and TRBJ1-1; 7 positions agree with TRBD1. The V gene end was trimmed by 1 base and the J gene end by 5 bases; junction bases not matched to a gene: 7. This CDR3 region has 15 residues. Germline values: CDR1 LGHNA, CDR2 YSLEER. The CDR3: CASSQAPEGATEAFF. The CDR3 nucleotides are TGCGCCAGCAGCCAAGCCCCCGAGGGGGCAACTGAAGCTTTCTTT.

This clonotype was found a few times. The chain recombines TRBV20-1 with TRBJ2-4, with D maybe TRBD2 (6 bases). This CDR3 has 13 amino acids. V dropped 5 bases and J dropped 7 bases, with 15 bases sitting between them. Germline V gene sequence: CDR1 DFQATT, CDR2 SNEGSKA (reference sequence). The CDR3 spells CSAPGLPHNIQYF. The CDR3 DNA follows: TGCAGTGCTCCGGGACTCCCGCATAACATTCAGTACTTC.